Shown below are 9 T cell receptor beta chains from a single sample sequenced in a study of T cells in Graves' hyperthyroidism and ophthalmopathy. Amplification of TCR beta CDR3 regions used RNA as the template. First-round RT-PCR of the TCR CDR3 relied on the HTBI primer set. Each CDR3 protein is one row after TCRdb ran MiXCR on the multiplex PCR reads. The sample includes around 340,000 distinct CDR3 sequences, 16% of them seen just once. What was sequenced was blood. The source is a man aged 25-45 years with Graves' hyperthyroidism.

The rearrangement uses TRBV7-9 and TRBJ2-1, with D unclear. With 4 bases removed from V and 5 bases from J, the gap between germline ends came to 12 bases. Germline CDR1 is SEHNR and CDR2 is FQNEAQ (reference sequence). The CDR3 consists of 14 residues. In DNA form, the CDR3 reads TGTGCCAGCAGCTCGAGAGATATGGACAATGAGCAGTTCTTC. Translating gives CASSSRDMDNEQFF.

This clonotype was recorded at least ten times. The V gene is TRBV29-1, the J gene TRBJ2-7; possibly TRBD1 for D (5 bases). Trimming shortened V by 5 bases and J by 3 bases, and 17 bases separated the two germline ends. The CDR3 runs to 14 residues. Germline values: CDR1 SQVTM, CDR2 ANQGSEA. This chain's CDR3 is CSVLRAGLVYEQYF. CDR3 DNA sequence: TGCAGCGTTCTCAGGGCAGGATTAGTCTACGAGCAGTACTTC.

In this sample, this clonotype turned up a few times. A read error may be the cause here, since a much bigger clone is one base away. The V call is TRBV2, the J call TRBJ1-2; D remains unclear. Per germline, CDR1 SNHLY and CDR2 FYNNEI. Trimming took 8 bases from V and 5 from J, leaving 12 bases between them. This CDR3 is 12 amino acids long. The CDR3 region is CASSVGIYGYTF. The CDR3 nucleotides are TGTGCCAGCTCAGTAGGGATTTATGGCTACACCTTC.

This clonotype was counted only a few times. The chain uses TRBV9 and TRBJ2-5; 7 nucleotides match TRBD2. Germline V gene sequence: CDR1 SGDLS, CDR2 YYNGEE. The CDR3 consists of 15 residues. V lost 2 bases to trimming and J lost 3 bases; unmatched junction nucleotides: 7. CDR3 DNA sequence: TGTGCCAGCAGCGTGAGCGGGACTGTAAAAGAGACCCAGTACTTC. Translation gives CASSVSGTVKETQYF.

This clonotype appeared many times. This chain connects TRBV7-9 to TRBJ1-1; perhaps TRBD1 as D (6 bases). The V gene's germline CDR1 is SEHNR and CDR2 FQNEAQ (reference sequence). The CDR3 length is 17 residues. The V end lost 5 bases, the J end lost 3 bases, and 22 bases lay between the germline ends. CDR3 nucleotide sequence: TGTGCCAGCAGCCCCCGGATGGGGACCCCAGGGGACACTGAAGCTTTCTTT. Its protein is CASSPRMGTPGDTEAFF.

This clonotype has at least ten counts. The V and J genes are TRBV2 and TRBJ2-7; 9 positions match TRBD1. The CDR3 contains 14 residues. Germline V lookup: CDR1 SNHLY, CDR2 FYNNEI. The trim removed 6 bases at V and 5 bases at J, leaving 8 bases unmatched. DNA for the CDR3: TGTGCCAGCAGGACGGGACAGGGAAGCCACGAGCAGTACTTC. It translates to CASRTGQGSHEQYF.

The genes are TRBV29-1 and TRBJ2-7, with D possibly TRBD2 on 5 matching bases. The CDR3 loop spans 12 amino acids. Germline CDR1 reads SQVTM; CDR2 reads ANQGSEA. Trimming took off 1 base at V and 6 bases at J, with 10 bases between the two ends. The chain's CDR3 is CSVEGETGEQYF. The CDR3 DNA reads TGCAGCGTTGAAGGGGAGACGGGCGAGCAGTACTTC.

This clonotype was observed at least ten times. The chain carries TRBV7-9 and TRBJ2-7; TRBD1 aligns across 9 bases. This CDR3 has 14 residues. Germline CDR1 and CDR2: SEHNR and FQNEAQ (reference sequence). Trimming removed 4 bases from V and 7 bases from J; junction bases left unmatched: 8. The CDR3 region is CASSSMGQGGEQYF. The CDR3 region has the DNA TGTGCCAGCAGCTCAATGGGACAGGGCGGAGAGCAGTACTTC.

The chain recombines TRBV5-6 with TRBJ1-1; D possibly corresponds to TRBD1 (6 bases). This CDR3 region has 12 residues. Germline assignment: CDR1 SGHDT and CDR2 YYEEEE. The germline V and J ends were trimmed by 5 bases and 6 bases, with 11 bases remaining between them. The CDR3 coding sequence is TGTGCCAGCAGTTTTAACAGGGCTGAAGCTTTCTTT. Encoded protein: CASSFNRAEAFF.